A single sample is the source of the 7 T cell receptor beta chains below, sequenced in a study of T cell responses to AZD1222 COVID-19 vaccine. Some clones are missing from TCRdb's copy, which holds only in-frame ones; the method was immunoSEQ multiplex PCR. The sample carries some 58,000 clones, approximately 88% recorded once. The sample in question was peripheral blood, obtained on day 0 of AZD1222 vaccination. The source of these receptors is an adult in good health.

The CDR3 nucleotides read TGTGCCAGCAGTGAAGGTATCGATGAGCAGTTCTTC. It is translated as CASSEGIDEQFF. The rearrangement joins TRBV25-1 to TRBJ2-1; D unclear. Germline values: CDR1 MGHDK, CDR2 SYGVNS. This CDR3 contains 12 residues. Trimming took 2 bases from V and 8 from J, leaving 7 bases between them.

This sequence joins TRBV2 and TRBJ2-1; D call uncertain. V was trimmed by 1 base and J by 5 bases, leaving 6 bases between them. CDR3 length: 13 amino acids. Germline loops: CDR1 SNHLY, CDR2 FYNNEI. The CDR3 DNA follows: TGTGCCAGCAGTGAAGGACCGCACAATGAGCAGTTCTTC. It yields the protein CASSEGPHNEQFF.

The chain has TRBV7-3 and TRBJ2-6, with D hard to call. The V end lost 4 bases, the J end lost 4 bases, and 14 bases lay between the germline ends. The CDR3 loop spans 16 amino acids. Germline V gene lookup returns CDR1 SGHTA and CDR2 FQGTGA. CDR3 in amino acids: CASSSFGSTGANVLTF. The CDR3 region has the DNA TGTGCCAGCAGCTCGTTCGGATCGACCGGGGCCAACGTCCTGACTTTC.

The CDR3 sequence is CASSFDRAENQPQHF. The CDR3 DNA reads TGTGCCAGCAGCTTCGACAGGGCAGAGAATCAGCCCCAGCATTTT. The chain employs TRBV7-2 and TRBJ1-5, with 7 bases identical to TRBD1. The CDR3 extends over 15 amino acids. With V trimmed by 3 bases and J by 4 bases, 6 bases remained unmatched. Germline-derived CDR1 and CDR2 are SGHTA and FQGNSA.

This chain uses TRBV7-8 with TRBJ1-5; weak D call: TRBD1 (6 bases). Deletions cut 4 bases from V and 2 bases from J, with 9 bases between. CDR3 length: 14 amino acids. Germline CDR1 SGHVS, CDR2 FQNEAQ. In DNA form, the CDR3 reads TGTGCCAGCAGCTCGGGGGCTGGCAATCAGCCCCAGCATTTT. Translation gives CASSSGAGNQPQHF.

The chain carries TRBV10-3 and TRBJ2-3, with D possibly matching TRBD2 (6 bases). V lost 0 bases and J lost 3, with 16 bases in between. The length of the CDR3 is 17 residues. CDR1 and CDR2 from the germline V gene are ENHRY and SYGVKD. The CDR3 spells CAISESITSRKTDTQYF. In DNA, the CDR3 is TGTGCCATCAGTGAGTCCATAACTAGCAGGAAGACAGATACGCAGTATTTT.

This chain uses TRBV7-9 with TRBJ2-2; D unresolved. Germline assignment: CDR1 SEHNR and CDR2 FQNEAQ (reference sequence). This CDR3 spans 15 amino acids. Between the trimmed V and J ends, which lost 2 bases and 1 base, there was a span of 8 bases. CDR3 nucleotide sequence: TGTGCCAGCAGCTTACTAGGCAGGAACACCGGGGAGCTGTTTTTT. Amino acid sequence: CASSLLGRNTGELFF.